These T cell receptor beta chains were read from a single sample in a study of blood T cell repertoires in COVID-19. Clones were read by immunoSEQ multiplex PCR, and TCRdb kept only the in-frame ones, dropping some. The sample has 200,000 or so clones; more than 75% are singletons. Material for sequencing was peripheral blood. The origin of the receptors is a person aged 70 to 85 with COVID-19, enrolled during active disease. Each CDR3 is given with its conserved first and last residue. A D gene is named only where the DNA matches it firmly. Not all rows give a size; the values are once, few, many and, for expanded clones, a class.

v_call,d_call,j_call,clone_size,cdr3_nt,cdr3_aa
TRBV7-8,-,TRBJ1-1,-,TGTGCCAGCAGCTTAGCAGGGGATTGGACTGAAGCTTTCTTT,CASSLAGDWTEAFF
TRBV30,-,TRBJ1-2,-,TGTGCCTGGAGTGTACCTCGGGTAAGCCAGTCCCATGGCTACACCTTC,CAWSVPRVSQSHGYTF
TRBV5-5,-,TRBJ1-3,-,TGTGCCAGCAGCTTGGCGGGGAGGCACACCATATATTTT,CASSLAGRHTIYF
TRBV14,TRBD2,TRBJ2-1,-,TGTGCCAGCAGCCAAGATCCACTAGCGGGAGTTACGTATGAGCAGTTCTTC,CASSQDPLAGVTYEQFF
TRBV12-3/TRBV12-4,-,TRBJ1-1,-,TGTGCCAGCAGTTTTCTTGCGATCACTGAAGCTTTCTTT,CASSFLAITEAFF
TRBV7-2,-,TRBJ1-5,-,TGTGCCAGCAGCATCTCGGACAGAAATAATCAGCCCCAGCATTTT,CASSISDRNNQPQHF
TRBV7-8,TRBD2,TRBJ2-1,once,TGTGCCAGCAGCTTAGGGGGAGGGCTTCAGTTTGGCAATGAGCAGTTCTTC,CASSLGGGLQFGNEQFF
TRBV20-1,TRBD1,TRBJ2-7,-,TGCAGTGCTAGTCGACCAGGGGGATCCTACGAGCAGTACTTC,CSASRPGGSYEQYF
TRBV18,TRBD1,TRBJ1-1,-,TGTGCCAGCTCGAAGACAGGGCTGGATGAAGCTTTCTTT,CASSKTGLDEAFF
TRBV24-1,TRBD2,TRBJ2-1,few,TGTGCCACTGCCCCGGGCCGGGGGGGGCACAATGAGCAGTTCTTC,CATAPGRGGHNEQFF
TRBV3-1/TRBV3-2,-,TRBJ1-3,-,TGTGCCAGCAGTGACCACGGCAGGGGTAGCGGAAACACCATATATTTT,CASSDHGRGSGNTIYF
TRBV4-2,TRBD1,TRBJ1-6,-,TGTGCCAGCAGCCAAGACACAGGGGATGGTTCACCCCTCCACTTT,CASSQDTGDGSPLHF
TRBV11-2,-,TRBJ2-7,-,TGTGCCAGCAGCCCTCAGCCCAGCGTCGGACAAACCTACGAGCAGTACTTC,CASSPQPSVGQTYEQYF
TRBV12-3/TRBV12-4,-,TRBJ2-1,-,TGTGCCAGCCGGAAAAGGGGTGAGCAGTTCTTC,CASRKRGEQFF
TRBV7-2,-,TRBJ1-4,-,TGTGCCAGCAGCTTAGATATAAGGGGAGGGGGAGAAAAACTGTTTTTT,CASSLDIRGGGEKLFF
TRBV7-2,-,TRBJ2-7,-,TGTGCCAGCAGCTTAGAGTGGGCAGCCGAGCAGTACTTC,CASSLEWAAEQYF
TRBV19,-,TRBJ2-3,-,TGTGCCAGTAGTATAGGGTCACAGGGGAGGCCGCAGTATTTT,CASSIGSQGRPQYF
TRBV12-3/TRBV12-4,-,TRBJ2-3,-,TGTGCCAGCAGGCGCGGAGGGTCGGATACGCAGTATTTT,CASRRGGSDTQYF
TRBV19,TRBD1,TRBJ1-6,-,TGTGCCAGTAGCTATTACCCGGACAGGGGGAACAATTCACCCCTCCACTTT,CASSYYPDRGNNSPLHF
TRBV6-5,-,TRBJ1-1,-,TGTGCCAGCAGACTCGACAGTGAAGCTTTCTTT,CASRLDSEAFF
TRBV19,-,TRBJ1-5,-,TGTGCCAGTAGTATAGGCACAGTCAATCAGCCCCAGCATTTT,CASSIGTVNQPQHF
TRBV30,-,TRBJ2-7,once,TGTGCCTGGAGCGACAGCTCCTACGAGCAGTACTTC,CAWSDSSYEQYF